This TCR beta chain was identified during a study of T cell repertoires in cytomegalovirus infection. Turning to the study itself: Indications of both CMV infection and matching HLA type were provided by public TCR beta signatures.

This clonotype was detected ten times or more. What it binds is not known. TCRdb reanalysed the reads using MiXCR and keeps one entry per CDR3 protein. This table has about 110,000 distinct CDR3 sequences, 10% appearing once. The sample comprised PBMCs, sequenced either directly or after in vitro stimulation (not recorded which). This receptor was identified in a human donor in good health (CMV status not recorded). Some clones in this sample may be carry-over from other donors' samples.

The DNA for the CDR3 is TGTGCCATCAACGGGGGGATAGGAGAGACCCAGTACTTC. Its protein is CAINGGIGETQYF. This rearrangement joins TRBV10-3 to TRBJ2-5, with TRBD2 matching 7 bases. From germline, CDR1 is ENHRY and CDR2 SYGVKD. The CDR3 contains 13 residues. V was clipped by 7 bases and J by 4 bases; unmatched bases: 6.